This TCR beta chain stems from a study of T cells in Graves' hyperthyroidism and ophthalmopathy. The TCR beta CDR3 regions underwent amplification using RNA transcripts as the source. TCR CDR3 underwent first-round RT-PCR with the HTBI primer set. TCRdb re-called the multiplex PCR reads with MiXCR, one entry per CDR3 protein. The sample lists a few hundred thousand distinct CDR3 sequences, about a fifth occurring once. General study results and limits: Before onset, by a median of around 6.4 months, the model predicted ophthalmopathy. The blood repertoire included most of the expanded thyroid clonotypes above 0.001.

V gave up 3 bases and J gave up 3 bases; unmatched junction bases: 4. Germline V CDR1 and CDR2: KGHSH, LQKENI. The CDR3 extends over 14 amino acids. A few counts support this clonotype. No antigen is known for it. Graves' hyperthyroidism showing no ophthalmopathy progression within 18 months was considered stable. Subjects aged 18 to 65 presented with newly diagnosed hyperthyroidism of less than 2 months' duration. V gene TRBV18 combines with J gene TRBJ2-7, with 8 positions matching TRBD1. The sequenced sample consisted of blood. The receptor was derived from a woman aged 18-30 years with Graves' hyperthyroidism. CDR3 loop: CASSPAGGVYEQYF. DNA for the CDR3: TGTGCCAGCTCACCGGCAGGGGGCGTCTACGAGCAGTACTTC.